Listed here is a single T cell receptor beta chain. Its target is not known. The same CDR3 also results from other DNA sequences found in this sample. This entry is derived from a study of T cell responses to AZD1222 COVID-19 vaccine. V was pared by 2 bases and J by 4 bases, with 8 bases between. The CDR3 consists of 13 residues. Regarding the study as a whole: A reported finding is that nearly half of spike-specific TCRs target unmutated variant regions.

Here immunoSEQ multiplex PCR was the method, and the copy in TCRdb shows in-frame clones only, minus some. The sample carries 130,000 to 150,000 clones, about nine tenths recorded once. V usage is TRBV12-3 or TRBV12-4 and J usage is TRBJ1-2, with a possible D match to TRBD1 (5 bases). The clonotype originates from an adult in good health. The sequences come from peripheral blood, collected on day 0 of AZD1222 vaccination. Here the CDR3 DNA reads TGTGCCAGCAGTTTAACGGGGACCTATGGCTACACCTTC. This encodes CASSLTGTYGYTF.